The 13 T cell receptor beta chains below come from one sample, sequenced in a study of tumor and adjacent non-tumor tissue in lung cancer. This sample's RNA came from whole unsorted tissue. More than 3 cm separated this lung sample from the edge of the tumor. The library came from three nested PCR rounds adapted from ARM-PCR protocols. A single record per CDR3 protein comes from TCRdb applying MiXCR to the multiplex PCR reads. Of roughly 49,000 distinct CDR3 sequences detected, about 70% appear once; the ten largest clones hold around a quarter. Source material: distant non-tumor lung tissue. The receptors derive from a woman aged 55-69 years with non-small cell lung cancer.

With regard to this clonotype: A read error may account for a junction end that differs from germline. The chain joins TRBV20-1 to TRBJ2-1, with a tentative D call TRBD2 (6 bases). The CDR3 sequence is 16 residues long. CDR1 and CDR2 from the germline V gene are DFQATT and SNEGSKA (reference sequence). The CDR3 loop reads CSARDGRGKVYNEQLF. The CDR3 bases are TGCAGTGCTAGAGACGGACGGGGGAAAGTTTACAATGAGCAGTTATTC.

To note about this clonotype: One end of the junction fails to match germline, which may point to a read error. The CDR3 DNA reads as TGCGCCAGCAGCAAAGATTGGACAGCCAAGTATGGCTACACCTTC. Its protein is CASSKDWTAKYGYTF. This chain joins TRBV4-1 and TRBJ1-2; a possible D gene is TRBD1 (6 bases). In germline, CDR1 is MGHRA, CDR2 YSYEKL. CDR3 length: 15 amino acids.

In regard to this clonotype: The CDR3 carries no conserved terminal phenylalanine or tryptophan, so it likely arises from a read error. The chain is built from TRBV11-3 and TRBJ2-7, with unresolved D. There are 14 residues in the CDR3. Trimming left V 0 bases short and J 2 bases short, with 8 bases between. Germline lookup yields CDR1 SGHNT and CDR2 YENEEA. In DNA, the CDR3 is TGTGCCAGCAGCTTAGAAACGGAAACCTACGAGCAGTACATC. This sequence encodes CASSLETETYEQYI.

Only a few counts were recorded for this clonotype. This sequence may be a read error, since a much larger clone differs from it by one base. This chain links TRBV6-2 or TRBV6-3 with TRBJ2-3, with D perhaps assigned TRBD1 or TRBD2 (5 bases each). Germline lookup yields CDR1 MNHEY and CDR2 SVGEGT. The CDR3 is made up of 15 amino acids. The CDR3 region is CASSLRPGQTDTRYF. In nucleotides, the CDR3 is TGTGCCAGCAGTTTACGACCGGGGCAGACAGATACGCGGTATTTT.

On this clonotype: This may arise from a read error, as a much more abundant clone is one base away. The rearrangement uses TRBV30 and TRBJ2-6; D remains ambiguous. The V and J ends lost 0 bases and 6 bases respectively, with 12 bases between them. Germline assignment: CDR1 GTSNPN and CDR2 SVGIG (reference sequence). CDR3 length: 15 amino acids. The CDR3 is CAWSVEVAVANVLTF. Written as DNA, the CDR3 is TGTGCCTGGAGTGTAGAGGTGGCTGTGGCCAACGTCCTGACTTTC. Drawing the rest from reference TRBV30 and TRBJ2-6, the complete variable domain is SQTIHQWPATLVQPVGSPLSLECTVEGTSNPNLYWYRQAAGRGLQLLFYSVGIGQISSEVPQNLSASRPQDRQFILSSKKLLLSDSGFYLCAWSVEVAVANVLTFGAGSRLTVL.

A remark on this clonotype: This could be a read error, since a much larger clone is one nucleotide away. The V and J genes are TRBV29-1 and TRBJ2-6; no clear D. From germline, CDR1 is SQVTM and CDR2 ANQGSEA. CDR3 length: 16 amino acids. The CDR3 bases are TGCAACGCTGAAGAGACGATTTCTGCTGGGGCCAACGTCCTGACTTTC. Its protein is CNAEETISAGANVLTF.

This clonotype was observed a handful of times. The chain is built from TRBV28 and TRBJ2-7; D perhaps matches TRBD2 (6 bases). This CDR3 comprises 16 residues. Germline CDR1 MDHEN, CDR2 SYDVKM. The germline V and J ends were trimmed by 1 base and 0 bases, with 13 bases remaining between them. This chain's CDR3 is CASSLSLATFSYEQYF. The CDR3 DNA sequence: TGTGCCAGCAGTTTATCACTAGCCACCTTCTCCTACGAGCAGTACTTC.

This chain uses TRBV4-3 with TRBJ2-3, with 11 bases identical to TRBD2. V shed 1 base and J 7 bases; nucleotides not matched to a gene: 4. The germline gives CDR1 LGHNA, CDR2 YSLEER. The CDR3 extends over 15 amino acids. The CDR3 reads CASSQVTSGANTQYF. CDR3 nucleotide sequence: TGCGCCAGCAGCCAAGTGACTAGCGGGGCGAATACGCAGTATTTT.

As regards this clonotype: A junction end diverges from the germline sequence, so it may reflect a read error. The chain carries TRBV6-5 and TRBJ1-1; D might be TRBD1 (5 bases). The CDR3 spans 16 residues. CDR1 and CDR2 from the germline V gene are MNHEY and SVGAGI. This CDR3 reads CADSYSAGLMNTEAFF. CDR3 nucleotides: TGCGCCGACAGTTACTCGGCCGGACTCATGAACACTGAAGCTTTCTTT.

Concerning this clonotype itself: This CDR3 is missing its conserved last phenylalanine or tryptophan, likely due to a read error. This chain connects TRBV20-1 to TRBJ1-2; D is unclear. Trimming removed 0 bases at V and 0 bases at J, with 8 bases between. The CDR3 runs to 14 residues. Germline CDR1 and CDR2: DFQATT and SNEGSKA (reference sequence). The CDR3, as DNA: TGCAGTGCTAGAGATGGGCTAGCTAACTATGGCTACACCCTC. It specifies CSARDGLANYGYTL.

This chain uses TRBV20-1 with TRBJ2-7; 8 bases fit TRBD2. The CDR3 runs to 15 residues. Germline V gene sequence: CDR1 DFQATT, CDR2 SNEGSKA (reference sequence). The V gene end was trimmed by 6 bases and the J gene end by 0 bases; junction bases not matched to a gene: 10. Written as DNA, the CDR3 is TGCAGTGCAGCAACTACTAGCGGCACCTCCTACGAGCAGTACTTC. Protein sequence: CSAATTSGTSYEQYF.

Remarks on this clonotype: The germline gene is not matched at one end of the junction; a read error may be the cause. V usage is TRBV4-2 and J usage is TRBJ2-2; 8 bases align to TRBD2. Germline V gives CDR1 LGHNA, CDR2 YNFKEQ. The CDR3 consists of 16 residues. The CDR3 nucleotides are TGTGCCAGCAGCCAAGGTACGGGGGGGAACACTGGGGAGCTGTTTTTT. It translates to CASSQGTGGNTGELFF.

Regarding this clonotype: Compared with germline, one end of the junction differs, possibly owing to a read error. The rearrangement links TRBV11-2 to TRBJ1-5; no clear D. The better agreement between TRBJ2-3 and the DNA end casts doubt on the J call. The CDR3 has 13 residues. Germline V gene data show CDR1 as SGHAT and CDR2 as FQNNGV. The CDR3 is CASSYLSNQPQYF. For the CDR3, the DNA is TGTGCTAGCAGCTATCTTAGCAATCAGCCCCAGTATTTT.